The sequence of this TCR beta chain was determined in a study of blood T cells in healthy people across ages. The study's findings and limits: A conclusive naive versus antigen-experienced comparison was prevented by the unsorted PBMCs. Donor CMV status, an unknown factor, possibly confounded changes in expanded clonotypes.

Combining a sample-barcoded 5' primer with a J-beta primer mix, a second PCR ran for 7 to 11 cycles. Each CDR3 protein gets one entry after TCRdb re-called the 5' RACE reads with MiXCR. Of around 1,800,000 distinct CDR3 sequences detected, approximately 40% appear once; the ten largest clones hold about 23%. Germline assignment: CDR1 DFQATT and CDR2 SNEGSKA (reference sequence). V shed 6 bases and J shed 6 bases, with 19 bases lying between them. The CDR3 is 14 residues long. Each sample gave at least 6 million isolated PBMCs. This clonotype has just a few counts. What it binds is not known. This sequence originates from a human donor in good health. What was sequenced was blood. J is TRBJ2-3 and V is TRBV20-1, with a weak D call TRBD1 (6 bases). The CDR3 is CSARSDSKSDTQYF. CDR3 DNA sequence: TGCAGTGCCCGATCGGACAGCAAGTCTGATACGCAGTATTTT.